The entry that follows covers one TCR beta chain sequence. Random hexamers primed reverse transcription of about 0.5 to 1 ug RNA. MiXCR was run by TCRdb on the immunoSEQ multiplex PCR reads, yielding one entry per CDR3 protein. The sample shows 100,000 to 150,000 distinct CDR3 sequences, 80% to 95% of them seen only once. These data come from a study of CD8 T cells in Susac syndrome. The TCR comes from a human donor with multiple sclerosis. The sequenced sample consisted of CD8+ T cells from PBMCs.

The CDR3 DNA follows: TGTGCCAGCAGTTTAGCGGTCAGGGGAGGAGGGCTGTTTTTT. Translating it yields CASSLAVRGGGLFF. The rearrangement links TRBV27 to TRBJ2-2; D may be TRBD1 or TRBD2 (6 bases each). Germline V CDR1 and CDR2: MNHEY, SMNVEV (reference sequence). Trimming left V 2 bases short and J 13 bases short, with 17 bases between. The CDR3 has 14 residues.